A selection of T cell receptor beta chains follows, all from one sample in a study of T-cell memory formation after mild COVID-19. TCRdb redid the calling of the 5' RACE reads with MiXCR, one entry per CDR3 protein. The table has under 450,000 distinct CDR3 sequences, around 14% seen once. The sequenced material came from PBMCs or a T cell subset sorted from them (not recorded which). The receptor set was obtained from a man in his late teens or twenties who had mild COVID-19 (a few samples of this study predate the infection). Cell type and time point are not known. Both conserved end residues are part of each CDR3. The D gene is left open where the match is weak. Clone size is given for some rows only: seen once, a few or many times, or a class if the clone is expanded.

clone_size	j_call	v_call	d_call	cdr3_aa	cdr3_nt
many	TRBJ2-7	TRBV7-8	-	CASSPLYEQYF	TGTGCCAGCAGCCCCTTGTACGAGCAGTACTTC
-	TRBJ2-2	TRBV7-2	-	CASSPPVGRNTGELFF	TGTGCCAGCAGCCCCCCCGTAGGGCGGAACACCGGGGAGCTGTTTTTT
few	TRBJ2-5	TRBV25-1	-	CASWRGNRQETQYF	TGTGCCAGTTGGCGCGGCAACAGACAAGAGACCCAGTACTTC
-	TRBJ1-1	TRBV20-1	-	CSARPPRWGSEAFF	TGCAGTGCTAGACCCCCCCGATGGGGATCTGAAGCTTTCTTT
-	TRBJ2-3	TRBV7-9	-	CASSLAQASNTQYF	TGTGCCAGCAGCTTGGCCCAGGCGTCGAATACGCAGTATTTT
few	TRBJ2-1	TRBV4-2	-	CASSQAPGRGSYNEQFF	TGTGCCAGCAGCCAAGCCCCGGGGAGGGGGTCCTACAATGAGCAGTTCTTC
-	TRBJ2-5	TRBV18	-	CASSPPRRETQYF	TGTGCCAGCTCACCACCGCGCCGAGAGACCCAGTACTTC
-	TRBJ2-1	TRBV11-2	TRBD2	CASSLGTSYEQFF	TGTGCCAGCAGCTTAGGGACTAGCTATGAGCAGTTCTTC
few	TRBJ1-1	TRBV5-1	TRBD1	CASSMTGLNTEAFF	TGCGCCAGCAGCATGACAGGGCTAAACACTGAAGCTTTCTTT
few	TRBJ2-3	TRBV7-2	-	CASSLNPPGGGAPQYF	TGTGCCAGCAGCTTAAACCCCCCTGGAGGGGGGGCTCCGCAGTATTTT
-	TRBJ2-1	TRBV11-1	-	CASSLSYSSYNEQFF	TGTGCCAGCAGCTTGAGTTACAGCTCCTACAATGAGCAGTTCTTC
few	TRBJ2-7	TRBV20-1	-	CSARSRRLPSSYEQYF	TGCAGTGCTAGATCCCGGCGGCTGCCGAGCTCCTACGAGCAGTACTTC
-	TRBJ2-1	TRBV7-2	-	CASSASPGRGFYNEQFF	TGTGCCAGCAGCGCCTCGCCGGGGAGGGGGTTCTACAATGAGCAGTTCTTC
-	TRBJ1-6	TRBV5-1	-	CASSTGSTDSPLHF	TGCGCCAGCTCGACAGGATCTACGGATTCACCCCTCCACTTT
few	TRBJ2-3	TRBV9	TRBD1	CASSVVPTGAAGTDTQYF	TGTGCCAGCAGCGTAGTCCCTACAGGGGCCGCAGGCACAGATACGCAGTATTTT
-	TRBJ2-2	TRBV2	TRBD1	CASSSRVGQGGTGELFF	TGTGCCAGCAGTAGCCGGGTAGGACAGGGAGGCACCGGGGAGCTGTTTTTT
-	TRBJ2-5	TRBV6-5	TRBD2	CASSGASGGLETQYF	TGTGCCAGCAGTGGGGCTAGCGGGGGGTTGGAGACCCAGTACTTC
few	TRBJ1-2	TRBV12-3/TRBV12-4	-	CASSLGPLPYTF	TGTGCCAGCAGTTTGGGACCGTTACCCTACACCTTC
-	TRBJ2-1	TRBV6-2/TRBV6-3	TRBD1	CAGRWAGGNSKQFF	TGTGCCGGCCGCTGGGCAGGGGGCAACTCAAAGCAGTTCTTC
-	TRBJ1-1	TRBV6-6	-	CASSFRGGEAFF	TGTGCCAGCAGTTTCCGCGGCGGTGAAGCTTTCTTT
few	TRBJ2-2	TRBV7-3	-	CASSSIAEGGELFF	TGTGCCAGCAGCTCTATCGCCGAGGGGGGGGAGCTGTTTTTT
-	TRBJ2-1	TRBV24-1	TRBD2	CATSEHALGLAIEQFF	TGTGCCACCAGTGAACACGCCCTGGGACTAGCGATTGAGCAGTTCTTC
many	TRBJ1-1	TRBV5-1	TRBD1	CASSPDRGGRRAFF	TGCGCCAGCAGCCCGGACAGGGGCGGCCGGAGAGCTTTCTTT
many	TRBJ1-1	TRBV10-3	-	CAISEGAGQTEAFF	TGTGCCATCAGTGAGGGGGCCGGGCAGACTGAAGCTTTCTTT
-	TRBJ1-1	TRBV27	TRBD1	CASSKQGGVGTEAFF	TGTGCCAGCAGTAAACAGGGGGGGGTGGGCACTGAAGCTTTCTTT
-	TRBJ2-1	TRBV7-4	-	CASSLRGCPRNEQFF	TGTGCCAGCAGCTTAAGGGGGTGCCCTCGGAATGAGCAGTTCTTC
few	TRBJ1-2	TRBV12-3/TRBV12-4	TRBD1	CASLFGTANYGYTF	TGTGCCAGCTTGTTCGGGACAGCTAACTATGGCTACACCTTC
few	TRBJ2-5	TRBV4-1	TRBD2	CASSRLGLAGGQRETQYF	TGCGCCAGCAGCCGACTAGGACTAGCGGGGGGGCAACGAGAGACCCAGTACTTC
few	TRBJ2-7	TRBV5-1	-	CASSLEAPSNEQYF	TGCGCCAGCAGCTTGGAGGCTCCTTCAAACGAGCAGTACTTC
-	TRBJ2-5	TRBV2	-	CASSEEWYPVVYF	TGTGCCAGCAGTGAAGAGTGGTACCCGGTCGTATACTTC
few	TRBJ2-5	TRBV3-1	-	CASRHYREETQYF	TGTGCCAGCAGACATTACAGGGAAGAGACCCAGTACTTC
few	TRBJ1-6	TRBV27	-	CASSPGSYNSPLHF	TGTGCCAGCAGCCCTGGCTCCTATAATTCACCCCTCCACTTT
-	TRBJ1-1	TRBV20-1	-	CSARTPRRSRAEAFF	TGCAGTGCTAGAACCCCCCGTCGAAGTAGAGCTGAAGCTTTCTTT
-	TRBJ2-7	TRBV2	TRBD1	CASSRDRVDEQYF	TGTGCCAGTTCACGGGACAGGGTCGACGAGCAGTACTTC
-	TRBJ1-1	TRBV7-6	-	CASSLAVGPDTEAFF	TGTGCCAGCAGCTTAGCGGTAGGGCCGGACACTGAAGCTTTCTTT
few	TRBJ2-5	TRBV29-1	-	CSVGLAGTPGETQYF	TGCAGCGTTGGCCTGGCCGGGACACCCGGCGAGACCCAGTACTTC
few	TRBJ1-2	TRBV5-1	TRBD1	CASSTGTGTVKSNGYTF	TGCGCCAGCAGCACCGGCACCGGGACAGTCAAATCCAATGGCTACACCTTC
few	TRBJ2-3	TRBV20-1	-	CSARMDIPDTQYF	TGCAGTGCTAGAATGGACATCCCAGATACGCAGTATTTT
-	TRBJ2-1	TRBV9	TRBD2	CASSASSGGAGARNEQFF	TGTGCCAGCAGCGCGTCTAGCGGGGGGGCAGGGGCGAGAAATGAGCAGTTCTTC
-	TRBJ2-3	TRBV7-6	TRBD2	CASSYLAGAGDTQYF	TGTGCCAGCAGTTATCTAGCGGGGGCGGGGGATACGCAGTATTTT
-	TRBJ1-1	TRBV19	-	CASSPREGGAFF	TGTGCCAGTAGTCCCCGTGAGGGTGGGGCTTTCTTT
few	TRBJ1-4	TRBV28	TRBD1	CASSSSGTGSLGEKLFF	TGTGCCAGCAGTTCCTCCGGGACAGGGTCCCTTGGTGAAAAACTGTTTTTT
many	TRBJ2-3	TRBV5-1	TRBD1	CASSPGQLSTDTQYF	TGCGCCAGCAGCCCGGGACAGCTAAGCACAGATACGCAGTATTTT
few	TRBJ1-6	TRBV18	-	CASREPNSPLHF	TGTGCCAGCCGTGAGCCCAATTCACCCCTCCACTTT
-	TRBJ2-1	TRBV21-1	-	CASIPPYRGDEQFF	TGTGCCAGCATCCCACCCTACAGGGGAGATGAGCAGTTCTTC
-	TRBJ1-6	TRBV2	TRBD1	CASSVTGGKNSPLHF	TGTGCCAGCAGTGTCACAGGGGGCAAGAATTCACCCCTCCACTTT
-	TRBJ1-6	TRBV5-1	-	CASSLGPAGSNSPLHF	TGCGCCAGCAGCTTGGGCCCAGCCGGAAGTAATTCACCCCTCCACTTT
few	TRBJ1-4	TRBV20-1	-	CSARDTGTNEKLFF	TGCAGTGCTAGAGATACAGGAACTAATGAAAAACTGTTTTTT
-	TRBJ2-2	TRBV5-1	-	CASGTRGNTGELFF	TGCGCCAGCGGCACGCGGGGGAACACCGGGGAGCTGTTTTTT
-	TRBJ1-2	TRBV29-1	-	CSVDGGRGGYTF	TGCAGCGTTGACGGAGGTAGGGGTGGCTACACCTTC
few	TRBJ1-5	TRBV6-6	-	CASVWGASNQPQHF	TGTGCCAGCGTGTGGGGGGCTAGCAATCAGCCCCAGCATTTT
-	TRBJ2-3	TRBV6-2/TRBV6-3	-	CASGPRPGATDTQYF	TGTGCCAGCGGTCCTCGACCGGGTGCTACAGATACGCAGTATTTT
-	TRBJ2-7	TRBV4-2	-	CASSQAARGSSYEQYF	TGTGCCAGCAGCCAAGCGGCGAGGGGGAGCTCCTACGAGCAGTACTTC
few	TRBJ1-1	TRBV7-9	-	CASSRGPLEAFF	TGTGCCAGCAGCCGGGGACCTCTTGAAGCTTTCTTT
-	TRBJ2-5	TRBV20-1	-	CSARDRTVQETQYF	TGCAGTGCTAGAGATCGCACAGTACAAGAGACCCAGTACTTC
many	TRBJ1-1	TRBV5-1	-	CASSLSLGAEAFF	TGCGCCAGCAGCTTGTCCCTGGGGGCTGAAGCTTTCTTT
many	TRBJ1-5	TRBV18	-	CASSITGLNQPQHF	TGTGCCAGCTCTATCACAGGACTGAATCAGCCCCAGCATTTT
-	TRBJ2-6	TRBV20-1	TRBD1	CSARSDRLAGANVLTF	TGCAGTGCTAGGTCGGACAGGTTAGCTGGGGCCAACGTCCTGACTTTC